The rows below give T cell receptor beta chains drawn from one sample of a study of Ad26.COV2.S vaccination and SARS-CoV-2 variants. The protocol was immunoSEQ multiplex PCR, while the TCRdb copy is restricted to in-frame clones and leaves out a portion. The table includes more than 300,000 clones, around 83% detected once. The sample was peripheral blood, taken in a trial of Ad26.COV2.S vaccine versus placebo. These receptors came from a person between 18 and 59 years old who received the Ad26.COV2.S COVID-19 vaccine or a placebo. Each CDR3 is given with its conserved first and last residue. A D gene is named only where the DNA matches it firmly. For some rows the clone size is stated as once, few or many, or as a class when expanded; others skip it.

D: -; V: TRBV10-1; J: TRBJ1-1; size: -; DNA: TGCGCCAGCAGTCGGGACGGTGAAGCTTTCTTT; CDR3: CASSRDGEAFF
D: TRBD1; V: TRBV19; J: TRBJ1-1; size: -; DNA: TGTGCCAGTTCCGAACAGGGGGGCACTGAAGCTTTCTTT; CDR3: CASSEQGGTEAFF
D: -; V: TRBV6-7; J: TRBJ1-4; size: -; DNA: TGTGCCAGCAGTCCGCAGGGGATGGGAATAGCTAATGAAAAACTGTTTTTT; CDR3: CASSPQGMGIANEKLFF
D: TRBD1; V: TRBV12-5; J: TRBJ1-6; size: -; DNA: TGTGCTAGTGGTTTGGGGGACAGGGGCGAATCACCCCTCCACTTT; CDR3: CASGLGDRGESPLHF
D: -; V: TRBV15; J: TRBJ1-3; size: -; DNA: TGTGCCACCAGCATAAGAACAGGGCACTCTGGAAACACCATATATTTT; CDR3: CATSIRTGHSGNTIYF
D: TRBD1; V: TRBV7-8; J: TRBJ1-6; size: -; DNA: TGTGCCAGCAGCCCTCAGACAGGGGCCGCTTCACCCCTCCACTTT; CDR3: CASSPQTGAASPLHF
D: -; V: TRBV29-1; J: TRBJ2-3; size: -; DNA: TGCAGCGGGACAGAGACAGATACGCAGTATTTT; CDR3: CSGTETDTQYF
D: -; V: TRBV5-6; J: TRBJ1-1; size: -; DNA: TGTGCCAGCAGCTACCGGGGAGGAGGGAACACTGAAGCTTTCTTT; CDR3: CASSYRGGGNTEAFF
D: TRBD2; V: TRBV19; J: TRBJ2-1; size: once; DNA: TGTGCCAGTAGTATCCCCATTGGTAGCGGGGGGACAAACAATGAGCAGTTCTTC; CDR3: CASSIPIGSGGTNNEQFF
D: -; V: TRBV19; J: TRBJ1-1; size: -; DNA: TGTGCCAGTAGTATGGCCCCCCGGAACACTGAAGCTTTCTTT; CDR3: CASSMAPRNTEAFF